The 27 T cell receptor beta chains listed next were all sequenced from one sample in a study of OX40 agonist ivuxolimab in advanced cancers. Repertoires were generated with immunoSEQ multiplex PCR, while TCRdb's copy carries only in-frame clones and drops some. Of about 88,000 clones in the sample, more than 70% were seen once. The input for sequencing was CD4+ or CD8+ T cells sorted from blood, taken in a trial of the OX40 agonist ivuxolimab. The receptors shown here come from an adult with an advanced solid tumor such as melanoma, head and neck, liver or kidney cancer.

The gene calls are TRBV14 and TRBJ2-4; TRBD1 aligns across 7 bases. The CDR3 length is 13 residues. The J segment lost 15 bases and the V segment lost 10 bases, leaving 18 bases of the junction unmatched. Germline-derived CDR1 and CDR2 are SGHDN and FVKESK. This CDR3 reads CATFGETGEVRYF. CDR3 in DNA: TGTGCCACATTTGGGGAAACAGGGGAAGTAAGGTACTTC.

The chain's CDR3 is CASSLGGGGPLYGYTF. The DNA for the CDR3 is TGTGCCAGCAGCTTAGGAGGGGGCGGTCCTCTCTATGGCTACACCTTC. This chain connects TRBV7-8 to TRBJ1-2; 7 bases are shared with TRBD1. The CDR3 sequence is 16 residues long. Germline values: CDR1 SGHVS, CDR2 FQNEAQ. The junction had 9 bases not matched to a gene; V was cut back by 1 base and J by 4 bases.

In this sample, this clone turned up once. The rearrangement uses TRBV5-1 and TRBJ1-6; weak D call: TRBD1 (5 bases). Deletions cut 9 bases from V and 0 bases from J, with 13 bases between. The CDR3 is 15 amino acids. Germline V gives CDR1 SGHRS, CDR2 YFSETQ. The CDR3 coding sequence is TGCGCCACCAGGGATCACGGCTCCTATAATTCACCCCTCCACTTT. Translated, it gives CATRDHGSYNSPLHF.

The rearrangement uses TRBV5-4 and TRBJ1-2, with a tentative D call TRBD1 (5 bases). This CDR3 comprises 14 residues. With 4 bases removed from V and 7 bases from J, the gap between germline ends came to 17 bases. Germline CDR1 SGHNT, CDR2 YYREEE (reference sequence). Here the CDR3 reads CASSPRGGTSGYTF. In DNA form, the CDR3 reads TGTGCCAGCAGCCCCCGGGGGGGAACCTCTGGCTACACCTTC.

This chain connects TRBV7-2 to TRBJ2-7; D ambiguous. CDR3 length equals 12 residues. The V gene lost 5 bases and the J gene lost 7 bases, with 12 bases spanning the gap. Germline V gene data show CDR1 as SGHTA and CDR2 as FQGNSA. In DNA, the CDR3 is TGTGCCAGCAGCACACCGTCCCTGGAGCAGTACTTC. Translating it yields CASSTPSLEQYF.

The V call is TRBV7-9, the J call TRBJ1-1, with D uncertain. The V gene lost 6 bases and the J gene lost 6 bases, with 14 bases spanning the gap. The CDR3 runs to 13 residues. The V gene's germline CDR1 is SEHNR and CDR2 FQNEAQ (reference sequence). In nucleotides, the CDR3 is TGTGCCAGCAGTTTGACTTCAATTTCTGAAGCTTTCTTT. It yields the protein CASSLTSISEAFF.

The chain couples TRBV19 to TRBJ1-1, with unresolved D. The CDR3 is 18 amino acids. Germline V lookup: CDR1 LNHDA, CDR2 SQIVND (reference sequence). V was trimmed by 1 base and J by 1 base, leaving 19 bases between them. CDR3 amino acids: CASSIVGGFLARNTEAFF. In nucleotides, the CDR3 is TGTGCCAGTAGTATAGTAGGCGGGTTCTTGGCCCGGAACACTGAAGCTTTCTTT. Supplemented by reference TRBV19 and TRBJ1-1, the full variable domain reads DGGITQSPKYLFRKEGQNVTLSCEQNLNHDAMYWYRQDPGQGLRLIYYSQIVNDFQKGDIAEGYSVSREKKESFPLTVTSAQKNPTAFYLCASSIVGGFLARNTEAFFGQGTRLTVV.

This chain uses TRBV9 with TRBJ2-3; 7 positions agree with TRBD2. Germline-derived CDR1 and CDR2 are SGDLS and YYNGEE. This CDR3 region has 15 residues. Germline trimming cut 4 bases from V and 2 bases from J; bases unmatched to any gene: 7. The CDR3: CASSLWGGSTDTQYF. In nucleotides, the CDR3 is TGTGCCAGCAGCCTATGGGGGGGGTCCACAGATACGCAGTATTTT.

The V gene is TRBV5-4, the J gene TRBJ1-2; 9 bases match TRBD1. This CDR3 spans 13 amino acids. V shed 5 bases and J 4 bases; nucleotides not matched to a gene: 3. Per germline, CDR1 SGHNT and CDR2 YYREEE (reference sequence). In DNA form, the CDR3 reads TGTGCCAGCAGGGACAGGGGCTTCTATGGCTACACCTTC. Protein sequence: CASRDRGFYGYTF.

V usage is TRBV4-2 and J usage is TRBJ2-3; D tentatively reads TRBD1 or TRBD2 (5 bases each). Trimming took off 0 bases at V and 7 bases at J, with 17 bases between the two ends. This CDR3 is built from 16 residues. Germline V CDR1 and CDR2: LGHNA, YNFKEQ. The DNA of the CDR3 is TGTGCCAGCAGCCAAGAAGGGACGTATCAGCGGTATACGCAGTATTTT. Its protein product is CASSQEGTYQRYTQYF.

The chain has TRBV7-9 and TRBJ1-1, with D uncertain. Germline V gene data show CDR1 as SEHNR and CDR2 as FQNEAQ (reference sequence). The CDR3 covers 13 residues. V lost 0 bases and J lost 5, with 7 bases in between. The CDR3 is CASSLALGTEAFF. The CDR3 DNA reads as TGTGCCAGCAGCTTAGCATTAGGAACTGAAGCTTTCTTT.

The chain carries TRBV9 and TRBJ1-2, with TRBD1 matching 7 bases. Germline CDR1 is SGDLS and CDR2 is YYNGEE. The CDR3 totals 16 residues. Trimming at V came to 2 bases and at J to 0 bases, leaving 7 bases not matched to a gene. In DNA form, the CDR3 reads TGTGCCAGCAGCGTGGGGACAGTAGGGGCTAACTATGGCTACACCTTC. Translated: CASSVGTVGANYGYTF.

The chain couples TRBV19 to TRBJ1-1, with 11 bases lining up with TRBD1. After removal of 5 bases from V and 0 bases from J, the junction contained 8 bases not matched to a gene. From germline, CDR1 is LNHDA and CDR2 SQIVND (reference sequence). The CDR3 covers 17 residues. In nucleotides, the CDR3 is TGTGCCAGTAGTTCCTGGGACAGGGGGACATTGAACACTGAAGCTTTCTTT. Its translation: CASSSWDRGTLNTEAFF.

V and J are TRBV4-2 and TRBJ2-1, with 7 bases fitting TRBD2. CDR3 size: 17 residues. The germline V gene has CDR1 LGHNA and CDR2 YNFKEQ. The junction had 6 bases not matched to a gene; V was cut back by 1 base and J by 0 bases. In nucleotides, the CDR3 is TGTGCCAGCAGCCAAGTCGGGGGGAGGGGCTCCTACAATGAGCAGTTCTTC. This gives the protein CASSQVGGRGSYNEQFF.

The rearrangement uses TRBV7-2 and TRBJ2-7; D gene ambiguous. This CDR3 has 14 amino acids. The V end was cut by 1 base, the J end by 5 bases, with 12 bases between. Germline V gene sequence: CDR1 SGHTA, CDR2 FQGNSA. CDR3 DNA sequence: TGTGCCAGCAGCTTAGGGGTAAAAGGCCACGAGCAGTACTTC. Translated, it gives CASSLGVKGHEQYF. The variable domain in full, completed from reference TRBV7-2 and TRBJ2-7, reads GAGVSQSPSNKVTEKGKDVELRCDPISGHTALYWYRQSLGQGLEFLIYFQGNSAPDKSGLPSDRFSAERTGGSVSTLTIQRTQQEDSAVYLCASSLGVKGHEQYFGPGTRLTVT.

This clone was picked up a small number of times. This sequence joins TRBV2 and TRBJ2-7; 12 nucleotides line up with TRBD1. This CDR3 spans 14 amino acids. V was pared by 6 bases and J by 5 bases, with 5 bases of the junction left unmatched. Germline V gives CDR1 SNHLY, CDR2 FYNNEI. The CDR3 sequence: CASSGTGGTNEQYV. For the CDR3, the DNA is TGTGCCAGCAGCGGGACAGGGGGCACCAACGAGCAGTACGTC.

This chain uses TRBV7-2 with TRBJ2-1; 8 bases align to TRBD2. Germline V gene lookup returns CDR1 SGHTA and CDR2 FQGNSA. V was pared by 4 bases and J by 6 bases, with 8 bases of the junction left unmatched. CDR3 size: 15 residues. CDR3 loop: CASSSSGSLSNEQFF. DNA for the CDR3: TGTGCCAGCAGCTCCAGCGGGAGTTTATCCAATGAGCAGTTCTTC.

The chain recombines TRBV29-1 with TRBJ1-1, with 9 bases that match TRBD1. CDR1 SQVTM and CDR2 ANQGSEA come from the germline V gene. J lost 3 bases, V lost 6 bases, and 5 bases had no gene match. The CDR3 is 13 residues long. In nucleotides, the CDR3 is TGCAGCGTCCACAGGGGGCGGGACACTGAAGCTTTCTTT. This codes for CSVHRGRDTEAFF. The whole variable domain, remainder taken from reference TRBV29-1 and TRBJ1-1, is SAVISQKPSRDICQRGTSLTIQCQVDSQVTMMFWYRQQPGQSLTLIATANQGSEATYESGFVIDKFPISRPNLTFSTLTVSNMSPEDSSIYLCSVHRGRDTEAFFGQGTRLTVV.

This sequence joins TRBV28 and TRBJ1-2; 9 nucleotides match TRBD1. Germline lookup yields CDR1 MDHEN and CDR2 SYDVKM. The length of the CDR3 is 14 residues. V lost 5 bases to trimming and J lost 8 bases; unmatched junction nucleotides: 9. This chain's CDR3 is CASSGYRGHVGYTF. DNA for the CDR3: TGTGCCAGCAGTGGGTACAGGGGGCATGTGGGCTACACCTTC.

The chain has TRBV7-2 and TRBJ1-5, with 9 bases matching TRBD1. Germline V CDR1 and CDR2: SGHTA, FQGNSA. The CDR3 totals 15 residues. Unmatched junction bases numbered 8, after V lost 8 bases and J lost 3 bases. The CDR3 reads CASVLTGGNNQPQHF. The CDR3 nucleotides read TGTGCCAGCGTTTTGACAGGGGGAAACAATCAGCCCCAGCATTTT.

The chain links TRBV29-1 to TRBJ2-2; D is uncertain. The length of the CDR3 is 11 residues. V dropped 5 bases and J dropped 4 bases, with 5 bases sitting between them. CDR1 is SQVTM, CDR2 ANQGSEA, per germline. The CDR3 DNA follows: TGCAGCGTTATGAGCACCGGGGAGCTGTTTTTT. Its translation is CSVMSTGELFF.

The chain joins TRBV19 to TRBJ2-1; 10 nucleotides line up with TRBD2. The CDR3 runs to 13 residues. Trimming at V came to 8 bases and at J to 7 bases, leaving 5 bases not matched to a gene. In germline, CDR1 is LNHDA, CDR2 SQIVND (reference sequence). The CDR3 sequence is CASVQREGNEQFF. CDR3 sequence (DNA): TGTGCCAGTGTACAGCGGGAGGGTAATGAGCAGTTCTTC.

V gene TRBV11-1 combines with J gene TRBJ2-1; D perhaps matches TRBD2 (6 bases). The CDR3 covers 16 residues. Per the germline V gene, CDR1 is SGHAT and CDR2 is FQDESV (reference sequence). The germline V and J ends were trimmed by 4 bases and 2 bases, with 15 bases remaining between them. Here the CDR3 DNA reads TGTGCCAGCAGCTCCACGCGGGACGGGACCTACAATGAGCAGTTCTTC. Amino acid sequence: CASSSTRDGTYNEQFF.

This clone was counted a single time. The CDR3 reads CASSYSGAKNIQYF. For the CDR3, the DNA is TGTGCCAGCAGCTATTCGGGTGCCAAAAACATTCAGTACTTC. The rearrangement links TRBV9 to TRBJ2-4; D uncertain. CDR1 and CDR2 from the germline V gene are SGDLS and YYNGEE. This CDR3 spans 14 amino acids. V was trimmed by 4 bases and J by 1 base, leaving 9 bases between them. Supplemented by reference TRBV9 and TRBJ2-4, the full variable domain reads DSGVTQTPKHLITATGQRVTLRCSPRSGDLSVYWYQQSLDQGLQFLIQYYNGEERAKGNILERFSAQQFPDLHSELNLSSLELGDSALYFCASSYSGAKNIQYFGAGTRLSVL.

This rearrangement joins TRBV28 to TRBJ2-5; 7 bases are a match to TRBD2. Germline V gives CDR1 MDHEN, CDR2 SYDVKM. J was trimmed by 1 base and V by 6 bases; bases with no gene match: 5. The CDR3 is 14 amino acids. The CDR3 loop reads CASSPGGVQETQYF. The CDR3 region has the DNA TGTGCCAGCAGCCCGGGGGGAGTCCAAGAGACCCAGTACTTC.

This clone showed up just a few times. The CDR3 reads CASSLQVSNTGELFF. CDR3 bases: TGTGCCAGCAGTCTACAGGTTTCGAACACCGGGGAGCTGTTTTTT. The chain carries TRBV6-1 and TRBJ2-2, with D possibly matching TRBD1 (5 bases). Per germline, CDR1 MNHNS and CDR2 SASEGT. V was trimmed by 5 bases and J by 0 bases, leaving 10 bases between them. The CDR3 covers 15 residues.

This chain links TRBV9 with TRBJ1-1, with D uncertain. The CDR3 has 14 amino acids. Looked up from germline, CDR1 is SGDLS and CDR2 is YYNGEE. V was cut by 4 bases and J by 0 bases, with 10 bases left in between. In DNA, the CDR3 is TGTGCCAGCAGCCCTCGGATGCTGAACACTGAAGCTTTCTTT. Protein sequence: CASSPRMLNTEAFF. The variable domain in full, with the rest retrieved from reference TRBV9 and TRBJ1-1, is DSGVTQTPKHLITATGQRVTLRCSPRSGDLSVYWYQQSLDQGLQFLIQYYNGEERAKGNILERFSAQQFPDLHSELNLSSLELGDSALYFCASSPRMLNTEAFFGQGTRLTVV.